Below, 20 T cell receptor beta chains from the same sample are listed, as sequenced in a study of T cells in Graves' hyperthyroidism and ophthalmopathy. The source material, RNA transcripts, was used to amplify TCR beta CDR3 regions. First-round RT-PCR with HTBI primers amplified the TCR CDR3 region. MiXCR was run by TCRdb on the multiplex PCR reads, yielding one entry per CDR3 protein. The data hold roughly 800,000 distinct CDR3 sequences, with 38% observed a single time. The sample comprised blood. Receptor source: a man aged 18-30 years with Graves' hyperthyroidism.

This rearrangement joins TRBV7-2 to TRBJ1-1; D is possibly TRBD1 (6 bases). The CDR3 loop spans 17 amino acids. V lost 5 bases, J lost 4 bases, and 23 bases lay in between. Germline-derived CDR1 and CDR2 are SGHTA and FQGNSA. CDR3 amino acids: CASSILKTGQLSTEAFF. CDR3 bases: TGTGCCAGCAGCATCCTTAAGACAGGCCAGCTCAGCACTGAAGCTTTCTTT.

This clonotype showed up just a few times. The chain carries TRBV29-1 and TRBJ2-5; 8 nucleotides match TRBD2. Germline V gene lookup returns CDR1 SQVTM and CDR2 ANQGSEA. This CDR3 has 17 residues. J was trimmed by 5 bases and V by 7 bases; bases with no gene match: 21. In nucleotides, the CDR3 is TGCAGCGCCTGGCCGCGTGGCGGGAGGAGGGCGGCGGAGACCCAGTACTTC. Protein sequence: CSAWPRGGRRAAETQYF.

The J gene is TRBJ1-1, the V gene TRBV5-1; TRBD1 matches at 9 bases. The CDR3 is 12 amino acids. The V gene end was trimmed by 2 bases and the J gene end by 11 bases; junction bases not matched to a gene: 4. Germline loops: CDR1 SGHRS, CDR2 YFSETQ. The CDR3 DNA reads TGCGCCAGCAGCTTACGGACAGGGGCGGCTTTCTTT. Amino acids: CASSLRTGAAFF.

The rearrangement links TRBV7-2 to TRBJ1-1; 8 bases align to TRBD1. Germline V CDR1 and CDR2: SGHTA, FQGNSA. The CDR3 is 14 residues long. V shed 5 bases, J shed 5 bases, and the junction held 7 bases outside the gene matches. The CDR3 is CASSERTGPTEAFF. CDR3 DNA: TGTGCCAGCAGCGAGCGGACAGGGCCTACTGAAGCTTTCTTT.

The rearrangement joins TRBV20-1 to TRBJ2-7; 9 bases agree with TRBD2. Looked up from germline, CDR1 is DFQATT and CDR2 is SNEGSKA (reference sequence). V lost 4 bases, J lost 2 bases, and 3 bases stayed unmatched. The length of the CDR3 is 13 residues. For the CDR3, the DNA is TGCAGTGCTAAGGCTAGCGGGGCCTACGAGCAGTACTTC. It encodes CSAKASGAYEQYF.

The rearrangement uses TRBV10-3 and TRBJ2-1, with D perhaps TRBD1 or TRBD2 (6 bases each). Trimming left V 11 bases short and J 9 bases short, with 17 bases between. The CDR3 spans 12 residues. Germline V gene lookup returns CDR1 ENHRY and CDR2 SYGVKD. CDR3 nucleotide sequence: TGTGCCGCGGGACAAAGCGGTAGTGAGCAGTTCTTC. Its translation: CAAGQSGSEQFF.

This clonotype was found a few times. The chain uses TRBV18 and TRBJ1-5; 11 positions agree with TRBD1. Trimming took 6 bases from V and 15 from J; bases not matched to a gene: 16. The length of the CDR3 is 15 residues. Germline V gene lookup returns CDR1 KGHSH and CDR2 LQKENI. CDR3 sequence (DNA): TGTGCCAGCTCGCCAAGGACAGGGGGCGATGGGGTCTTGCATTTT. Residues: CASSPRTGGDGVLHF.

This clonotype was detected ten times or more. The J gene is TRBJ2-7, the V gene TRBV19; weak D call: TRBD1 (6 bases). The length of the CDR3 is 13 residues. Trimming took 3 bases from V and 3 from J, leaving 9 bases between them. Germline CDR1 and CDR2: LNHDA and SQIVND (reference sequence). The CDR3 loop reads CASSIHRDYEQYF. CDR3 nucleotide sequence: TGTGCCAGTAGTATCCACAGGGACTACGAGCAGTACTTC. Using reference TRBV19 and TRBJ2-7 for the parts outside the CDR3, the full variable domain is DGGITQSPKYLFRKEGQNVTLSCEQNLNHDAMYWYRQDPGQGLRLIYYSQIVNDFQKGDIAEGYSVSREKKESFPLTVTSAQKNPTAFYLCASSIHRDYEQYFGPGTRLTVT.

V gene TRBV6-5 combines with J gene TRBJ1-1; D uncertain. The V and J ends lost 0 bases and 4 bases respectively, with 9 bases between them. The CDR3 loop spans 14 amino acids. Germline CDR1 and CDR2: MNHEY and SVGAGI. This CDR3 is CASSYSNPFTEAFF. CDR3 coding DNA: TGTGCCAGCAGTTACTCGAATCCGTTCACTGAAGCTTTCTTT.

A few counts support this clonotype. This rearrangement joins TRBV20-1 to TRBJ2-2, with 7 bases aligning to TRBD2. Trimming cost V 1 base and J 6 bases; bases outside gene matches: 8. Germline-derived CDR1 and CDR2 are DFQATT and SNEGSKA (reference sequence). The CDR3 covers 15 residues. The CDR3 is CSARGTSESPGELFF. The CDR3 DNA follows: TGCAGTGCTAGAGGAACTAGCGAGTCTCCCGGGGAGCTGTTTTTT.

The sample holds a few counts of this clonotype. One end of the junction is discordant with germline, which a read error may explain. CDR3 coding DNA: TGTGCCGCCGGCTTCGGGGGGAATTTT. Translation: CAAGFGGNF. The chain recombines TRBV19 with TRBJ1-5; TRBD1 might be the D (5 bases). The CDR3 length is 9 residues. The germline V gene has CDR1 LNHDA and CDR2 SQIVND (reference sequence).

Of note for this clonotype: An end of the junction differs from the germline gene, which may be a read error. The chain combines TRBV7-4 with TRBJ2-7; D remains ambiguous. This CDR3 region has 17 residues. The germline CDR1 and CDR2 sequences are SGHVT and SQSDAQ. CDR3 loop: CASSQERWAAPSYEQYF. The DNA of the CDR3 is TGCGCCAGCAGCCAAGAGCGTTGGGCAGCGCCTTCCTACGAGCAGTACTTC.

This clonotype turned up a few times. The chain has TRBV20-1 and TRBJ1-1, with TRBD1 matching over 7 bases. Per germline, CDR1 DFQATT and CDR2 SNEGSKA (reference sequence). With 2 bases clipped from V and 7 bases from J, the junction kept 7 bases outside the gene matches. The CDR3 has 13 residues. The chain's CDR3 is CSARTPNRGEAFF. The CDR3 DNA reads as TGCAGTGCTAGAACCCCGAACAGGGGTGAAGCTTTCTTT.

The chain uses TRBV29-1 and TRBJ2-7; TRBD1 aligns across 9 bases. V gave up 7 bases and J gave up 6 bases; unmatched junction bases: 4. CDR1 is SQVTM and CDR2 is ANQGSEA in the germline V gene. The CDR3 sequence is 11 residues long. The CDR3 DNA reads TGCAGCGATGGACAGGGGCGCGAGCAGTACTTC. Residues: CSDGQGREQYF.

CDR3 sequence: CASSPGTQETQHF. CDR3 in DNA: TGTGCCAGCAGCCCAGGGACCCAAGAGACCCAGCATTTT. The J gene is TRBJ1-5, the V gene TRBV7-2, with D perhaps matching TRBD1 (5 bases). CDR1 and CDR2 from the germline V gene are SGHTA and FQGNSA. This CDR3 is built from 13 residues. The germline V and J ends were trimmed by 5 bases and 11 bases, with 16 bases remaining between them.

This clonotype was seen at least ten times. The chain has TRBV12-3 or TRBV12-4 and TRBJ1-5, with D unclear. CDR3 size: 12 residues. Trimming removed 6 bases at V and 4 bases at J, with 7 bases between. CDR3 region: CASRSLNQPQHF. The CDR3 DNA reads TGTGCCAGCAGGTCCCTGAATCAGCCCCAGCATTTT.

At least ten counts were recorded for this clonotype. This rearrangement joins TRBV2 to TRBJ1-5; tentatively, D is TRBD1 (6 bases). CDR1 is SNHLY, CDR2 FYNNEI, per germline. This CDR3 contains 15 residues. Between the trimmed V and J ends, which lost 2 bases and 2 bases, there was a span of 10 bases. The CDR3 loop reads CASSENRVGNQPQHF. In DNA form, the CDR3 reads TGTGCCAGCAGTGAAAACAGGGTGGGCAATCAGCCCCAGCATTTT.

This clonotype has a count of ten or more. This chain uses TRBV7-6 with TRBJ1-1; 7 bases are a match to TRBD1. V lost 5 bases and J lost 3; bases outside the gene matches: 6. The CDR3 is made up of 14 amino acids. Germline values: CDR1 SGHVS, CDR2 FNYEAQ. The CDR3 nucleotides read TGTGCCAGCAGCATGACCGACAGGGACACTGAAGCTTTCTTT. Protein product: CASSMTDRDTEAFF.

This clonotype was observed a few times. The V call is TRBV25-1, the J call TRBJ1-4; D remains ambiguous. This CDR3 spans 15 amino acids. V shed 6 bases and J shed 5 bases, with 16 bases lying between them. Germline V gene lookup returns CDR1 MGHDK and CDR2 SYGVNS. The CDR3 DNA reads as TGTGCCAGCAGCCAAAGGCAGTCTAAGAATGAAAAACTGTTTTTT. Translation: CASSQRQSKNEKLFF.

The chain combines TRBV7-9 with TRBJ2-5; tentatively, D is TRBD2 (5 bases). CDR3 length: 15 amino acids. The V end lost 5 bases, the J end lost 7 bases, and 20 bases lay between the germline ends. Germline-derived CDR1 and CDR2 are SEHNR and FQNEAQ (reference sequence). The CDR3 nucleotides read TGTGCCAGCAGCGGAGGTCGGGATCCGGAAGGGACCCAGTACTTC. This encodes CASSGGRDPEGTQYF.